This record covers a single T cell receptor beta chain. Profiling relied on immunoSEQ multiplex PCR, and the TCRdb table lists in-frame clones only, not all of them. The data contain hundreds of thousands of clones, 92% of them singletons. The record originates from a study of blood T cell repertoires in COVID-19. Whole-study context: The cDNA or gDNA used as material had been derived from T cells, B-cell-depleted T cells, or PBMCs.

Input material: peripheral blood. This sequence was found in a man in his fifties or sixties with COVID-19, enrolled during active disease.

CDR3 sequence (DNA): TGTGCCAGCAGTTCCGGGACAGGGGGGCATCAGCCCCAGCATTTT. Residues: CASSSGTGGHQPQHF. The chain combines TRBV6-5 with TRBJ1-5, with 11 positions matching TRBD1. J was trimmed by 5 bases and V by 4 bases; bases with no gene match: 4. Germline CDR1 and CDR2: MNHEY and SVGAGI. This CDR3 is built from 15 residues.